Each of the 2 T cell receptor beta chains below was sequenced from the same sample in a study of blood T cell repertoires in COVID-19. Assay: immunoSEQ multiplex PCR; the TCRdb copy retains only in-frame clones and omits some. The sample gives some 25,000 clones, 90% of which show up once; around 11% is in the top ten. Sequencing was performed on peripheral blood. The receptors were sampled from a man aged 70 or older with acute or convalescent COVID-19.

This rearrangement joins TRBV6-2 or TRBV6-3 to TRBJ2-2; weak D call: TRBD2 (5 bases). CDR1 is MNHEY, CDR2 SVGEGT, per germline. The CDR3 sequence is 13 residues long. V was shortened by 2 bases and J by 6 bases, with 7 bases between the two germline ends. The CDR3: CASSYLAAGELFF. The CDR3 nucleotides are TGTGCCAGCAGTTACCTAGCAGCCGGGGAGCTGTTTTTT.

The V call is TRBV2, the J call TRBJ2-2; 10 nucleotides agree with TRBD2. Germline V gene lookup returns CDR1 SNHLY and CDR2 FYNNEI. The CDR3 is 17 residues long. The V and J ends lost 10 bases and 2 bases, in that order; junction bases with no gene match: 13. The CDR3, as DNA: TGTGCCATCCTAACCTCTGGACTAGCGGTCAACACCGGGGAGCTGTTTTTT. Translated, it gives CAILTSGLAVNTGELFF. The variable domain in full, with the rest retrieved from reference TRBV2 and TRBJ2-2, is EPEVTQTPSHQVTQMGQEVILRCVPISNHLYFYWYRQILGQKVEFLVSFYNNEISEKSEIFDDQFSVERPDGSNFTLKIRSTKLEDSAMYFCAILTSGLAVNTGELFFGEGSRLTVL.